This entry concerns a single T cell receptor (beta chain). Many counts were recorded for this clonotype. Its recognized antigen is unknown. Base qualities are not recorded, but no much larger clone differs from it by a single base. Read against the paper, the sample's time point label means: persistent/refractory GD, antithyroid drugs over 5 years with positive TRAb. For both TCR sequencing and RNA sequencing, RNA was extracted from PBMCs using TRIzol. The diagnosis of Graves' disease followed American Thyroid Association guidelines. The patients came from an endocrinology department in Xi'an, China. Each patient gave roughly 10 milliliters of peripheral blood, collected in an EDTA anticoagulant tube. Ficoll Paque Plus density gradient separation was used to isolate PBMCs, and no further T cell sorting was performed. An Agilent 2100 Bioanalyzer and agarose gel were used to assess RNA quality, and a NanoDrop 2000 was used to measure RNA concentration.

The library relied on multiplex PCR. Data came from an Illumina HiSeq 4000. iRepertoire HTBI primers and Arm-PCR amplification of CDR3 regions were used to construct TCR beta libraries. PCR products were gel purified before sequencing. The source study handled its data this way. Across samples, roughly 60 TRBV and over 11 TRBJ segments were identified and used for gene usage analysis of CDR3 amino acid clonotypes. Filtered high-quality paired reads were merged into contigs using COPE and FqMerger. BLAST was used to align contigs to the IMGT TRBV, TRBD and TRBJ reference genes, and CDR3 was defined following IMGT. Highly expanded clones were defined as clonotypes with a frequency above 0.1%. Shannon entropy served as the measure of repertoire diversity, while the Gini coefficient captured V-J evenness. A clonotype found in more than one individual was treated as public. TCRdb itself trimmed the public reads at Q25 with fastp, ran MiXCR and retained productive beta chains. Rows merge per CDR3 protein into single entries with the most common DNA and genes. The V and J calls and clone size come from TCRdb's table, not from the authors' own analysis. The sample yields under 500,000 distinct CDR3 sequences; around 20% were counted once. The ten largest make up approximately 7.8% of the sample.

This entry is derived from a study of regulatory T cells in long-lasting Graves disease (dated by TCRdb to the early 2020s). Study-level background: Persistent Graves' disease was defined as antithyroid drug treatment for over 5 years with persistently positive TSH receptor autoantibodies. The study took place in China and was registered as a clinical trial. Antithyroid drugs had been taken for roughly 10 years on average by persistent Graves' disease patients in the clinical cohort. Peripheral blood TCR sequencing and RNA sequencing compared persistent Graves' disease patients with newly diagnosed Graves' disease patients. A total of approximately 35 samples were covered by TCR sequencing, comprising some 13 persistent and 20 newly diagnosed Graves' disease patients.

What the authors observed across the whole study: More public clonotypes were shared among persistent patients (approximately 3,000) than among newly diagnosed patients (roughly 1,000). Compared with newly diagnosed patients, patients with persistent Graves' disease had lower TCR Shannon entropy and fewer highly expanded clones, which suggests clonal expansion. Sequencing and analysis were limited to the TCR beta chain. Peripheral blood alone was examined, since thyroid tissue, which constituted the primary lesion, could not be accessed. The authors acknowledged the small sample size as a limitation that may reduce accuracy.

The receptor comes from a female donor with Graves disease. The sequenced sample was peripheral blood mononuclear cells (PBMCs), obtained when the disease was refractory, from a patient treated with antithyroid drugs.

The DNA reads as follows: TGTGCCAGCAGGGGGACAGGGGGGATTACGGGGCCCCAGCATTTT. Its protein product is CASRGTGGITGPQHF. The chain uses TRBV6-1 and TRBJ1-5, and TRBD1 matches 11 of the central bases. For CDR1 and CDR2, the germline V gene lists MNHNS and SASEGT. V has 6 bases trimmed and J has 9 bases trimmed; junction bases matching no gene number 10. The CDR3 sequence holds 15 residues, the cysteine and phenylalanine included. Kept here is only the CDR3 DNA, which spans 45 bases and is read in frame from base 1.